This T cell receptor beta chain was sequenced in a study of T-cell memory formation after mild COVID-19. The CDR3 spans 16 residues. The germline gives CDR1 MNHEY, CDR2 SVGAGI. Losses at the gene ends were 0 bases for V and 7 bases for J; bases not matched to a gene: 6. One entry per CDR3 protein, called by TCRdb with MiXCR from the 5' RACE reads. The data show 450,000 or so distinct CDR3 sequences, approximately 23% seen once. The sequenced material came from PBMCs or a T cell subset sorted from them (not recorded which). This receptor was taken from an adult woman who had mild COVID-19 (a few samples of this study predate the infection). Cell type and time point are not known. V usage is TRBV6-5 and J usage is TRBJ2-1; 10 positions agree with TRBD2. CDR3 loop: CASSYSGLAGANEQFF. The CDR3, as DNA: TGTGCCAGCAGTTACTCTGGGCTAGCGGGAGCGAATGAGCAGTTCTTC.